This entry features one T cell receptor beta chain sequence. Its antigen remains unidentified. Compared with germline, one end of the junction differs, possibly owing to a read error. Germline loops: CDR1 SEHNR, CDR2 FQNEAQ (reference sequence). The CDR3 covers 14 residues. This specimen comes from a study of blood T cells in healthy people across ages. Study as a whole: The capture of about one barcoded beta molecule per two T cells was achieved by template switching. Findings and caveats of the study: Changes in expanded clonotypes were possibly confounded, as the CMV status of donors was unknown. Estimates of total diversity, which came from one million sequenced T cells, were considered to be underestimates.

Through a sample-barcoded 5' primer and a J-beta primer mix, a second PCR was run for about 6 to 12 cycles. TCRdb processed the 5' RACE reads anew with MiXCR; each CDR3 protein has one entry. The sample lists about 1.7 million distinct CDR3 sequences, under 30% seen once, with around 7.7% in the top ten. The chain joins TRBV7-9 to TRBJ2-7; either TRBD1 or TRBD2 may supply D (5 bases each). Material for sequencing was blood. The clonotype comes from a woman aged 25 to 39 in good health. CDR3 coding DNA: TGTACCAGCAGCTTCACGAGGGGTGCCTACGAGCAGTACTTC. Protein product: CTSSFTRGAYEQYF.